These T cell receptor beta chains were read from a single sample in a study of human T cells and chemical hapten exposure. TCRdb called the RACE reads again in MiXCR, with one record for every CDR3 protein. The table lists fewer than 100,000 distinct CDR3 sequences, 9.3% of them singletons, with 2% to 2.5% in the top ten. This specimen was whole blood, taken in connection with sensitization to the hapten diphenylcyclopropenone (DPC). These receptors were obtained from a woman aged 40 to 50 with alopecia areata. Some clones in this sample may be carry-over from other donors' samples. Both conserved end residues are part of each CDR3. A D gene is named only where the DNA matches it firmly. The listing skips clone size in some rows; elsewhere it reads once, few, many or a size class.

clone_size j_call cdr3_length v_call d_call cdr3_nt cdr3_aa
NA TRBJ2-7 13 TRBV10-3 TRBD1 TGTGCCATCAGAGGGGACAGTCCCTACGAGCAGTACTTC CAIRGDSPYEQYF
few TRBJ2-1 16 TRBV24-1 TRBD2 TGTGCCACCAGTGATGCGGGAGGGCCTTTTTACAATGAGCAGTTCTTC CATSDAGGPFYNEQFF
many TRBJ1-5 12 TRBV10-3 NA TGTGCCTCCAGTCGGGGCAATCAGCCCCAGCATTTT CASSRGNQPQHF
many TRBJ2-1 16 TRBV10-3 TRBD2 TGTGCCATCAGTGCCCTACCGGCGGGAGCACTGAATGAGCAGTTCTTC CAISALPAGALNEQFF
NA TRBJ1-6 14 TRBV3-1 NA TGTGCCAGCAGCCGAGATCCAGGGAGGTCACCCCTCCACTTT CASSRDPGRSPLHF
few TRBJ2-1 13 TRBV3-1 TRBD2 TGTGCCAGCAGCCCGTCACTAGCGGGAGAGCAGTTCTTC CASSPSLAGEQFF
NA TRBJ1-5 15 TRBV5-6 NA TGTGCCAGCAGTTCCCGGGACCATGGGAATCAGCCCCAGCATTTT CASSSRDHGNQPQHF
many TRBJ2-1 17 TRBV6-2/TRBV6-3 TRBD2 TGTGCCAGCAGTTACCCCCTCACTAGCGGGAGGGGCAATGAGCAGTTCTTC CASSYPLTSGRGNEQFF
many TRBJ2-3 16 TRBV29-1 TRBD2 TGCAGCGTCTCCGGGACTAGCGGGAGAACGGCAGATACGCAGTATTTT CSVSGTSGRTADTQYF
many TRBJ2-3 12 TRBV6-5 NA TGTGCCAGCAGTTCTTACGGGACTCCGCAGTATTTT CASSSYGTPQYF
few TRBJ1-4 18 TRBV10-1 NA TGCGCCAGCAGTGAGTCAGACCGCTCGAGATTAACTAATGAAAAACTGTTTTTT CASSESDRSRLTNEKLFF
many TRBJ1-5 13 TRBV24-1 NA TGTGCCACCAGTGTCGGGGGACGGCAGCCCCAGCATTTT CATSVGGRQPQHF
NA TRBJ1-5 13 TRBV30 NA TGTGCCTGGGCAAGGGGGGATCTTCAGCCCCAGCATTTT CAWARGDLQPQHF
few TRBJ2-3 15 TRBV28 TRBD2 TGTGCCAGCAGTTTTAATGCGGGGGGCACAGATACGCAGTATTTT CASSFNAGGTDTQYF
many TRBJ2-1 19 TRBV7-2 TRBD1 TGTGCCAGCAGCTTAGTGACGGGCGGCGGGACAGGGTTTTACAATGAGCAGTTCTTC CASSLVTGGGTGFYNEQFF
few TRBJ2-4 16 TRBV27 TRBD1 TGTGCCAGCAGTTCGATACAGGGGGGAGGCAAAAACATTCAGTACTTC CASSSIQGGGKNIQYF
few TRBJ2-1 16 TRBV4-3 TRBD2 TGCGCCAGCAGCCAATCTACTAGCGGAGACTACAATGAGCAGTTCTTC CASSQSTSGDYNEQFF
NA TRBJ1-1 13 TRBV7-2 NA TGTGCCAGCAGCTTAGCTACGACGACTGAAGCTTTCTTT CASSLATTTEAFF
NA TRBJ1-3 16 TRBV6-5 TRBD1 TGTGCCAGCAGACCGGGACAGGGATTCTCTGGAAACACCATATATTTT CASRPGQGFSGNTIYF
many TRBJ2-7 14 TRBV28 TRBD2 TGTGCCAGCGGGAGGCGTAGCGGGTTTTACGAGCAGTACTTC CASGRRSGFYEQYF
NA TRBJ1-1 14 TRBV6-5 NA TGTGCCAGCAGTTATGGCAGGGTGAACACTGAAGCTTTCTTT CASSYGRVNTEAFF
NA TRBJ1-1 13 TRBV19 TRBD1 TGTGCCAGTAGTGGGACAGGGGAGCCTGAAGCTTTCTTT CASSGTGEPEAFF
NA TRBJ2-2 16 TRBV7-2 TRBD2 TGTGCCAGCAGCGCCCGGACTAGCGGAAACACCGGGGAGCTGTTTTTT CASSARTSGNTGELFF
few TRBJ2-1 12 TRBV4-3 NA TGCGCCAGCAGCCAAGGAGGCCGTGAGCAGTTCTTC CASSQGGREQFF
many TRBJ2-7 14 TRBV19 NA TGTGCCAGTAGTATGAACAGGCTCCCCTACGAGCAGTACTTC CASSMNRLPYEQYF
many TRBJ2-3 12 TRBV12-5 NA TGTGCTAGTGGACCGAGCTCAGATACGCAGTATTTT CASGPSSDTQYF
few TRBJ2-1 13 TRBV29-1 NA TGCAGCGTTGAAGATTGGCAGATCTATGAGCAGTTCTTC CSVEDWQIYEQFF
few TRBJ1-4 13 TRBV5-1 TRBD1 TGCGCCAGCAGGCGAACAGGGGGTGAAAAACTGTTTTTT CASRRTGGEKLFF
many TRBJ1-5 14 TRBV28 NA TGTGCCAGCAGTTCTGGGGGAGGCAATCAGCCCCAGCATTTT CASSSGGGNQPQHF
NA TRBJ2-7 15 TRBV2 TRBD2 TGTGCCAGCCACATCCGGCGGGAGGGAAACTACGAGCAGTACTTC CASHIRREGNYEQYF
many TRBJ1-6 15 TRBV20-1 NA TGCAGTGCCCCCGGGGGGAGCTCCTATAATTCACCCCTCCACTTT CSAPGGSSYNSPLHF
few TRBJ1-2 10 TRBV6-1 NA TGTGCCACCGTAGAGCTCGGCTACACCTTC CATVELGYTF
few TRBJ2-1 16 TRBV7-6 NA TGTGCCAGCAGCTTAGGGGGCCTGACCTCCTACAATGAGCAGTTCTTC CASSLGGLTSYNEQFF
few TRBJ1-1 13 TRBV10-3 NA TGTGCCATGGGCGGGGGACTGAACACTGAAGCTTTCTTT CAMGGGLNTEAFF
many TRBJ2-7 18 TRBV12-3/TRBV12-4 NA TGTGCCAGCAGCCGGGTTTCCCCGGGACAAGGGAGCTCCTACGAGCAGTACTTC CASSRVSPGQGSSYEQYF
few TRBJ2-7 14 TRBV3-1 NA TGTGCCAGCAGCCAAATGGGCGGAGCCTACGAGCAGTACTTC CASSQMGGAYEQYF
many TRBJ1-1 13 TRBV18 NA TGTGCCAGCTCACCAGGGGCCCGTTCTGAAGCTTTCTTT CASSPGARSEAFF
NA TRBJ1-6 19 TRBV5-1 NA TGCGCCAGCAGTCGTACAGCTTTAGTACTACCCAGGAATAATTCACCCCTCCACTTT CASSRTALVLPRNNSPLHF
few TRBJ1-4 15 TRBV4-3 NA TGCGCCAGCAGCCAAGTCGGGGGGGGCGGAGAAAAACTGTTTTTT CASSQVGGGGEKLFF